This entry concerns a single TCR beta chain. The antigen is undetermined. The data belong to a study of neoadjuvant nivolumab and ipilimumab in lung cancer. Study details: Nivolumab 3 mg/kg was given days 1, 15 and 29, plus ipilimumab 1 mg/kg day 1 in combination.

Sequencing was performed with immunoSEQ multiplex PCR; in TCRdb, only in-frame clones are kept and a portion is missing. In the table there are some 9,700 clones, around 77% of which are singletons. Whole-study results and caveats: Compared with tumor-adjacent uninvolved lung, resected tumors showed greater richness and clonality. Blood richness before therapy tracked richness in tumors resected after neoadjuvant therapy.

With 6 bases removed from V and 7 bases from J, the gap between germline ends came to 10 bases. The CDR3 totals 12 residues. CDR1 SGHVS and CDR2 FQNEAQ come from the germline V gene. The input for sequencing was tumor tissue, taken after neoadjuvant nivolumab, alone or with ipilimumab, at or shortly before surgery. The gene calls are TRBV7-8 and TRBJ2-1; perhaps TRBD1 as D (6 bases). The TCR originated in an adult with non-small cell lung cancer. Some clones in this sample may be carry-over from other donors' samples. The CDR3 is CASRTGYNEQFF. The CDR3 DNA sequence: TGTGCCAGCAGAACAGGGTATAATGAGCAGTTCTTC. Filled out from reference TRBV7-8 and TRBJ2-1, the complete variable domain reads GAGVSQSPRYKVAKRGQDVALRCDPISGHVSLFWYQQALGQGPEFLTYFQNEAQLDKSGLPSDRFFAERPEGSVSTLKIQRTQQEDSAVYLCASRTGYNEQFFGPGTRLTVL.